The TCR beta chain under discussion was sequenced for a study of CD8+ T cells in alopecia areata. About the research overall: Patients received oral tofacitinib, 5 to 10 mg twice daily, for moderate-to-severe alopecia areata.

Described treatment: oral pan-JAK inhibitor, 5-10 mg twice daily. It was from alopecia areata patients that lesional scalp punch biopsies and peripheral blood were collected. V gave up 6 bases and J gave up 3 bases, with 12 bases separating them. In germline, CDR1 is KGHSH, CDR2 LQKENI. The CDR3 is made up of 13 amino acids. The study's findings and limits: Alphabeta T cells residing in normal skin are also sequenced in scalp samples.

With respect to this clone: Antigen specificity is unknown.

After isolation, RNA underwent reverse transcription to generate cDNA as the sequencing template. TCRdb keeps only in-frame clones here, not all; method: immunoSEQ multiplex PCR. The sample has some 150,000 clones; 58% are singletons. The chain recombines TRBV18 with TRBJ2-7; possibly TRBD1 for D (6 bases). The sequenced sample was CD4+ T cells sorted from blood, obtained at approximately week 55, from a patient treated with tofacitinib. The source of this sequence is a human donor with alopecia areata. CDR3 in amino acids: CASSLPQGYEQYF. CDR3 DNA sequence: TGTGCCAGCTCCCTCCCACAGGGCTACGAGCAGTACTTC.